This TCR beta chain is from a study of monozygotic twins with inflammatory bowel disease. Points on this clonotype: Its antigen is not identified.

UMIs that included a 6-nucleotide sample barcode were added by template switching, which took place during cDNA synthesis. TCRdb re-analyzed the 5' RACE reads; it lists each CDR3 protein once, without DNA. The repertoire table contains around 200,000 distinct CDR3 sequences. General study points: Reduced clonotype sharing with other individuals was observed in IBD patients relative to healthy twins, especially with disease activity. Limited statistical power may explain no repertoire similarity difference between concordant and discordant twins.

Germline CDR1 is SGHAT and CDR2 is FQNNGV. This CDR3 is built from 15 residues. Specimen: blood. This clonotype was sampled from a human donor with ulcerative colitis or Crohn's disease, or a healthy co-twin of an affected twin (not recorded which). The chain is built from TRBV11-2 and TRBJ1-4. The CDR3 region is CASTLRGRANEKLFF.